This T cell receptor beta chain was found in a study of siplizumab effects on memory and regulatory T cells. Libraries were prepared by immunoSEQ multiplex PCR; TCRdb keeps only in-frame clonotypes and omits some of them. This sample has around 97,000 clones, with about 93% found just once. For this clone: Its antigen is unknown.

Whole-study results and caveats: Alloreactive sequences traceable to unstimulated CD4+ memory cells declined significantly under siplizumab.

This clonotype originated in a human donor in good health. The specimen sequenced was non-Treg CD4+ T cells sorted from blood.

CDR3 in amino acids: CASSSRTPYEQYF. The CDR3 DNA sequence: TGTGCCAGCAGCTCCCGGACTCCGTACGAGCAGTACTTC. This chain links TRBV9 with TRBJ2-7; a weak D match, TRBD2 (5 bases). V lost 4 bases and J 4 bases, leaving 12 bases between the germline ends. The CDR3 has 13 amino acids. Germline CDR1 reads SGDLS; CDR2 reads YYNGEE.